These 18 T cell receptor beta chains originate from one sample sequenced in a study of a mutant IDH1 vaccine in newly diagnosed glioma (dated by TCRdb to 2020 to 2023). The sample's time point label, decoded: week 47, end of study. A 20-mer mutant IDH1 peptide at 300 micrograms in Montanide made up each vaccine dose, which was injected subcutaneously together with topical imiquimod. The library was prepared using the immunoSEQ multiplex PCR assay. TCRdb took this table from immuneACCESS and kept in-frame rearrangements with V and J called. Such tables lack part of the clones; where checked against another copy, unresolved V genes explain under half of the gap, and the rest is unexplained. This sample has over 30,000 clones in its table, and about 86% of those were observed once. The ten biggest clones cover around 12% of the sample. The antigens these receptors bind are not known. The starting material was PBMCs, obtained from a glioma patient whose treatment included an IDH1 peptide vaccine. Receptors originate from a woman between 25 and 40 years old with glioma.

V is TRBV5-1 and J is TRBJ2-2; 7 bases agree with TRBD2. The germline gives CDR1 SGHRS, CDR2 YFSETQ. The CDR3 extends over 12 amino acids. V shed 7 bases, J shed 4 bases, and the junction held 1 base outside the gene matches. The CDR3 region has the DNA TGCGCCAGCGGGACTACCACCGGGGAGCTGTTTTTT. Protein: CASGTTTGELFF.

The CDR3 here is CATSPTSGANVLTF. The CDR3 DNA sequence: TGTGCCACCAGCCCCACCTCTGGGGCCAACGTCCTGACTTTC. The chain has TRBV15 and TRBJ2-6; no firm D call. The CDR3 is 14 amino acids. Germline CDR1 reads LNHNV; CDR2 reads YYDKDF (reference sequence). The V end was cut by 5 bases, the J end by 0 bases, with 5 bases between.

The chain joins TRBV7-2 to TRBJ2-3; TRBD2 is a possible D gene (7 bases). V lost 4 bases to trimming and J lost 2 bases, with 13 bases between them. CDR1 is SGHTA and CDR2 is FQGNSA in the germline V gene. The CDR3 loop spans 15 amino acids. CDR3 nucleotide sequence: TGTGCCAGCAGCTCCACGGGGGGCCCCACAGATACGCAGTATTTT. This encodes CASSSTGGPTDTQYF. The full variable domain, completed using reference TRBV7-2 and TRBJ2-3, is GAGVSQSPSNKVTEKGKDVELRCDPISGHTALYWYRQSLGQGLEFLIYFQGNSAPDKSGLPSDRFSAERTGGSVSTLTIQRTQQEDSAVYLCASSSTGGPTDTQYFGPGTRLTVL.

J is TRBJ1-3 and V is TRBV2, with D possibly TRBD1 on 5 matching bases. The CDR3 contains 15 residues. Trimming took 3 bases from V and 4 from J, leaving 13 bases between them. CDR1 SNHLY and CDR2 FYNNEI come from the germline V gene. The CDR3 sequence is CASSEGKGKGNTIYF. The DNA of the CDR3 is TGTGCCAGCAGTGAGGGAAAGGGGAAAGGAAACACCATATATTTT.

V and J are TRBV5-4 and TRBJ2-4; no definite D call. V shed 2 bases and J shed 0 bases, with 6 bases lying between them. Germline lookup yields CDR1 SGHNT and CDR2 YYREEE (reference sequence). This CDR3 is 14 amino acids long. The CDR3 DNA reads as TGTGCCAGCAGCTTTAGCAGAGCCAAAAACATTCAGTACTTC. Its translation: CASSFSRAKNIQYF.

V is TRBV5-1 and J is TRBJ2-2; a possible D gene is TRBD2 (5 bases). V shed 5 bases and J shed 1 base, with 9 bases lying between them. Germline CDR1 reads SGHRS; CDR2 reads YFSETQ. The CDR3 sequence is 14 residues long. CDR3 in amino acids: CASRSEGNTGELFF. CDR3 DNA sequence: TGCGCCAGCAGGTCAGAGGGGAACACCGGGGAGCTGTTTTTT. Drawing the rest from reference TRBV5-1 and TRBJ2-2, the complete variable domain is KAGVTQTPRYLIKTRGQQVTLSCSPISGHRSVSWYQQTPGQGLQFLFEYFSETQRNKGNFPGRFSGRQFSNSRSEMNVSTLELGDSALYLCASRSEGNTGELFFGEGSRLTVL.

The table lists this clone with a count of one. The rearrangement links TRBV6-5 to TRBJ2-1, with no clear D. From germline, CDR1 is MNHEY and CDR2 SVGAGI. The V and J ends lost 7 bases and 6 bases respectively, with 7 bases between them. The CDR3 spans 11 residues. CDR3 amino acids: CASTWVNEQFF. CDR3 bases: TGTGCCAGCACCTGGGTCAATGAGCAGTTCTTC.

The V gene is TRBV25-1, the J gene TRBJ2-7; D remains ambiguous. Germline V lookup: CDR1 MGHDK, CDR2 SYGVNS. The ends were cut back, 4 bases at V and 0 bases at J, with 1 base in the middle. The CDR3 runs 11 residues. CDR3 loop: CASSASYEQYF. CDR3 DNA: TGTGCCAGCAGTGCCTCCTACGAGCAGTACTTC.

V and J are TRBV2 and TRBJ1-2, with D unresolved. The V gene lost 8 bases and the J gene lost 0 bases, with 4 bases spanning the gap. Germline CDR1 reads SNHLY; CDR2 reads FYNNEI. The CDR3 totals 11 residues. CDR3 DNA: TGTGCCAGCGGGACTAACTATGGCTACACCTTC. It yields the protein CASGTNYGYTF.

The chain links TRBV6-1 to TRBJ2-3; tentatively, D is TRBD2 (5 bases). Trimming took off 11 bases at V and 6 bases at J, with 18 bases between the two ends. The CDR3 length is 13 residues. CDR1 MNHNS and CDR2 SASEGT come from the germline V gene. CDR3 region: CAAAVPWRDTQYF. The DNA for the CDR3 is TGTGCCGCCGCGGTCCCCTGGAGGGATACGCAGTATTTT.

The chain has TRBV5-6 and TRBJ1-2, with 7 bases matching TRBD1. There are 14 residues in the CDR3. The J segment lost 7 bases and the V segment lost 3 bases, leaving 9 bases of the junction unmatched. Germline CDR1 is SGHDT and CDR2 is YYEEEE. In DNA, the CDR3 is TGTGCCAGCAGCTCGGGGACAGAGCTCAGTGGCTACACCTTC. Encoded protein: CASSSGTELSGYTF. The full variable domain, rest sourced from reference TRBV5-6 and TRBJ1-2, is DAGVTQSPTHLIKTRGQQVTLRCSPKSGHDTVSWYQQALGQGPQFIFQYYEEEERQRGNFPDRFSGHQFPNYSSELNVNALLLGDSALYLCASSSGTELSGYTFGSGTRLTVV.

This clone was recorded a few times. J is TRBJ1-1 and V is TRBV2, with a weak D call TRBD1 (5 bases). Trimming removed 6 bases at V and 8 bases at J, with 22 bases between. The CDR3 spans 15 residues. CDR1 SNHLY and CDR2 FYNNEI come from the germline V gene. Here the CDR3 DNA reads TGTGCCAGCAGGACCCGAGGGACGACAGAATACGAAGCTTTCTTT. This translates into CASRTRGTTEYEAFF.

The chain uses TRBV29-1 and TRBJ1-2; the match to TRBD1 covers 9 bases. Germline assignment: CDR1 SQVTM and CDR2 ANQGSEA. The CDR3 is made up of 14 amino acids. The V and J ends lost 7 bases and 6 bases, in that order; junction bases with no gene match: 12. CDR3 in amino acids: CSAPTGGSSDGYTF. The DNA of the CDR3 is TGCAGCGCCCCGACAGGGGGTAGTAGCGATGGCTACACCTTC.

This rearrangement joins TRBV2 to TRBJ2-7, with TRBD2 identical over 8 bases. CDR1 SNHLY and CDR2 FYNNEI come from the germline V gene. The CDR3 totals 15 residues. V gave up 10 bases and J gave up 2 bases; unmatched junction bases: 13. Here the CDR3 reads CATSPTQRGTYEQYF. CDR3 DNA sequence: TGTGCCACATCACCCACACAGCGGGGGACCTACGAGCAGTACTTC.

The rearrangement links TRBV19 to TRBJ1-1, with no clear D. Germline V gene sequence: CDR1 LNHDA, CDR2 SQIVND (reference sequence). V was clipped by 8 bases and J by 1 base, with 8 bases between them. CDR3 size: 12 residues. The chain's CDR3 is CASSDRNTEAFF. The CDR3 DNA is TGTGCCAGTTCGGACCGGAACACTGAAGCTTTCTTT.

Points on this clone: Other nucleotide sequences from this sample produce the same CDR3. The chain uses TRBV19 and TRBJ1-1; D is undetermined. The CDR3 is 14 residues long. The germline CDR1 and CDR2 sequences are LNHDA and SQIVND (reference sequence). The V end lost 3 bases, the J end lost 0 bases, and 8 bases lay between the germline ends. Here the CDR3 reads CASSILGLNTEAFF. The CDR3 nucleotides are TGTGCCAGTAGTATTCTGGGATTGAACACTGAAGCTTTCTTT.

This chain uses TRBV30 with TRBJ1-3; 7 bases line up with TRBD1. CDR3 length equals 14 residues. Losses at the gene ends were 0 bases for V and 8 bases for J; bases not matched to a gene: 7. Germline V gene lookup returns CDR1 GTSNPN and CDR2 SVGIG (reference sequence). The CDR3 reads CAWSVAGGGHTIYF. The CDR3 nucleotides are TGTGCCTGGAGTGTTGCAGGGGGGGGTCACACCATATATTTT.

The CDR3 loop reads CASSFPGLGNTIYF. The CDR3 DNA reads as TGTGCCAGCAGCTTCCCCGGATTGGGAAACACCATATATTTT. This rearrangement joins TRBV5-5 to TRBJ1-3; no clear D. CDR1 and CDR2 (germline): SGHKS, YYEKEE (reference sequence). Trimming removed 2 bases from V and 4 bases from J, with 10 bases in between. This CDR3 comprises 14 residues.